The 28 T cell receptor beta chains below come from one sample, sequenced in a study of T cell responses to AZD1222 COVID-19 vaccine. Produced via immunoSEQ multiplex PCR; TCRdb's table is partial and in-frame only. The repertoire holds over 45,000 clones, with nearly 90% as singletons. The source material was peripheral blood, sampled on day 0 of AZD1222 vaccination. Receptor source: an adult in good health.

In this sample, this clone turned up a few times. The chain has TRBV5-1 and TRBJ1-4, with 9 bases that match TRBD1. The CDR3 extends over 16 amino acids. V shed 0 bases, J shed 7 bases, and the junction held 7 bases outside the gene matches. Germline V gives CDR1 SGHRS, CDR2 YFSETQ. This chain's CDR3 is CASSLAPQGASEKLFF. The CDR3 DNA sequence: TGCGCCAGCAGCTTGGCCCCACAGGGGGCTTCTGAAAAACTGTTTTTT.

The CDR3 DNA reads TGTGCCAGCAGTTCAGACCCCAACTATGGCTACACCTTC. Its protein is CASSSDPNYGYTF. The chain couples TRBV6-5 to TRBJ1-2; D unclear. CDR1 and CDR2 (germline): MNHEY, SVGAGI. Between the trimmed V and J ends, which lost 4 bases and 2 bases, there was a span of 8 bases. The CDR3 is 13 amino acids.

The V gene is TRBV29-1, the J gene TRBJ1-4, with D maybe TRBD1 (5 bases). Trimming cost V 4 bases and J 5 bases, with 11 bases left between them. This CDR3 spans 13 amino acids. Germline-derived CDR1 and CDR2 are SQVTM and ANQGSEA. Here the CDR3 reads CSVAEGLNEKLFF. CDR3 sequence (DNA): TGCAGCGTTGCAGAGGGGCTAAATGAAAAACTGTTTTTT.

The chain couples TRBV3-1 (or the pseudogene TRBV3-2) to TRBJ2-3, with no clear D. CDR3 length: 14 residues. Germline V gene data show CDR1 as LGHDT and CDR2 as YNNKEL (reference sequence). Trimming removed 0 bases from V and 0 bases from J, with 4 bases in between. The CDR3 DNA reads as TGTGCCAGCAGCCAAGATACTAGCACAGATACGCAGTATTTT. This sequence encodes CASSQDTSTDTQYF.

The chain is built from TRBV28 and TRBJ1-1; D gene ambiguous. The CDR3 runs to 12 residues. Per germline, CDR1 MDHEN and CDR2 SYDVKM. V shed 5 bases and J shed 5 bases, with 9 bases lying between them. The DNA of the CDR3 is TGTGCCAGCAGTCAATATCGAACTGAAGCTTTCTTT. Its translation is CASSQYRTEAFF.

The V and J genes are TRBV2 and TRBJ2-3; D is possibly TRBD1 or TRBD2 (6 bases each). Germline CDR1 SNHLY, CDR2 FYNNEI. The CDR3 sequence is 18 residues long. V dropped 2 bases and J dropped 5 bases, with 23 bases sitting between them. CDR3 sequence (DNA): TGTGCCAGCAGTGAAAACCCCGGGGGCCTACGTCAAGGAGATACGCAGTATTTT. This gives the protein CASSENPGGLRQGDTQYF.

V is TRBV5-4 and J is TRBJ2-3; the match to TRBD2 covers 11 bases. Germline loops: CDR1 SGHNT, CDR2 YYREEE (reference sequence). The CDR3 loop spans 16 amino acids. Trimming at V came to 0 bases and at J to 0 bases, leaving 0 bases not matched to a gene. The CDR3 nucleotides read TGTGCCAGCAGCTTGGGACTAGCGGGGAGCACAGATACGCAGTATTTT. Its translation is CASSLGLAGSTDTQYF.

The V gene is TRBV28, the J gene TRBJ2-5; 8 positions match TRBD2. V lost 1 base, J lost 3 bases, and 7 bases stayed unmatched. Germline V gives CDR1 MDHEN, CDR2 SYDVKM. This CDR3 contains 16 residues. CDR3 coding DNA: TGTGCCAGCAGTTTATCACTAGCGGATATAAAAGAGACCCAGTACTTC. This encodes CASSLSLADIKETQYF.

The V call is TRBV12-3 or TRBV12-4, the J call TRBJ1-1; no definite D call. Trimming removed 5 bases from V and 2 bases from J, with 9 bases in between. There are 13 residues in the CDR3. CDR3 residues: CASSPGQNTEAFF. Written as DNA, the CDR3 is TGTGCCAGCAGTCCCGGTCAAAACACTGAAGCTTTCTTT.

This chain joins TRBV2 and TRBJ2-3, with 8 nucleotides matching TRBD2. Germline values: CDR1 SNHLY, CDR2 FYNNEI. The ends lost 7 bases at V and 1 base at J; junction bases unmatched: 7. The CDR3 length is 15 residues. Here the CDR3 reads CASNLNGGGTDTQYF. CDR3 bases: TGTGCCAGCAACTTAAACGGGGGGGGCACAGATACGCAGTATTTT.

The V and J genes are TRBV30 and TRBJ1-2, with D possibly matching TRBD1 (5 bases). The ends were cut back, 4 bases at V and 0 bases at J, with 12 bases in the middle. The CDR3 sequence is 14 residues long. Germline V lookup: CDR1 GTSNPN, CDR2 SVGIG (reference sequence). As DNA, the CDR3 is TGTGCCTGGAATGGCGGACAAACTAACTATGGCTACACCTTC. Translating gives CAWNGGQTNYGYTF. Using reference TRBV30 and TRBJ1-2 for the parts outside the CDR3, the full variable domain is SQTIHQWPATLVQPVGSPLSLECTVEGTSNPNLYWYRQAAGRGLQLLFYSVGIGQISSEVPQNLSASRPQDRQFILSSKKLLLSDSGFYLCAWNGGQTNYGYTFGSGTRLTVV.

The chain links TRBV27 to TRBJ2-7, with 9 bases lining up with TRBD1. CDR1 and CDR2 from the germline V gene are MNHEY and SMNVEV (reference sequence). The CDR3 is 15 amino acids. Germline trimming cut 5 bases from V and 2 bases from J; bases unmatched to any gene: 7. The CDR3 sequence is CASSRTWTGAYEQYF. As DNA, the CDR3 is TGTGCCAGCAGTAGAACCTGGACAGGGGCCTACGAGCAGTACTTC.

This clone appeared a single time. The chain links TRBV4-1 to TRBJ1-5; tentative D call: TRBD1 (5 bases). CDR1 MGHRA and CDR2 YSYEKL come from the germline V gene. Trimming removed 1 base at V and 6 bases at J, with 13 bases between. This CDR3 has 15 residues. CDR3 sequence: CASSQGGVWGQPQHF. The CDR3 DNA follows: TGCGCCAGCAGCCAAGGGGGGGTCTGGGGTCAGCCCCAGCATTTT.

The CDR3 loop is CASTMGQGGGYTF. CDR3 nucleotides: TGTGCCAGCACCATGGGACAGGGCGGTGGCTACACCTTC. V gene TRBV12-3 or TRBV12-4 combines with J gene TRBJ1-2; TRBD1 matches at 9 bases. V lost 7 bases and J lost 7; bases outside the gene matches: 7. CDR3 length: 13 residues.

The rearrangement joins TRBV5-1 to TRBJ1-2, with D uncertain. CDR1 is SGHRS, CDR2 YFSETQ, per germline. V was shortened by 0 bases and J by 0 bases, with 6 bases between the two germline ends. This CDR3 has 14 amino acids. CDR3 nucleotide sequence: TGCGCCAGCAGCTTGGGGGATACTAACTATGGCTACACCTTC. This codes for CASSLGDTNYGYTF.

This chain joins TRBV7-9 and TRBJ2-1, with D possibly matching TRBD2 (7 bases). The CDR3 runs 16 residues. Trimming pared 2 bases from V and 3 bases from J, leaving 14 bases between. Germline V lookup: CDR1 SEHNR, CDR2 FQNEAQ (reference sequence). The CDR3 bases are TGTGCCAGCAGCTTAAGGGGGGGACTTTACTACAATGAGCAGTTCTTC. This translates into CASSLRGGLYYNEQFF.

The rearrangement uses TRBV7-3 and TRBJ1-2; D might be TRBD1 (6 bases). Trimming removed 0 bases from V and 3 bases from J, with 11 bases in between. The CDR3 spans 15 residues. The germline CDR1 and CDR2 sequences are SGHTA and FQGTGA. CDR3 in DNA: TGTGCCAGCAGCTTAACGTTGGGGGCAGACTATGGCTACACCTTC. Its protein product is CASSLTLGADYGYTF.

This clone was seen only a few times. In DNA, the CDR3 is TGTGCCAGCAGCTTGGAGGGGGCGCGGAATTCACCCCTCCACTTT. Amino acids: CASSLEGARNSPLHF. The rearrangement uses TRBV5-4 and TRBJ1-6; 7 bases are shared with TRBD1. This CDR3 spans 15 amino acids. CDR1 and CDR2 from the germline V gene are SGHNT and YYREEE (reference sequence). The V gene end was trimmed by 0 bases and the J gene end by 7 bases; junction bases not matched to a gene: 4. Drawing the rest from reference TRBV5-4 and TRBJ1-6, the complete variable domain is ETGVTQSPTHLIKTRGQQVTLRCSSQSGHNTVSWYQQALGQGPQFIFQYYREEENGRGNFPPRFSGLQFPNYSSELNVNALELDDSALYLCASSLEGARNSPLHFGNGTRLTVT.

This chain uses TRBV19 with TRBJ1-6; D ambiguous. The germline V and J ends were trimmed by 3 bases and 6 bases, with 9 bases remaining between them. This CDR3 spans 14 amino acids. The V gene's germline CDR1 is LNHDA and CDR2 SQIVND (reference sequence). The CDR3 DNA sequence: TGTGCCAGTAGTATGAGTCGGGTTAATTCACCCCTCCACTTT. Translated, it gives CASSMSRVNSPLHF.

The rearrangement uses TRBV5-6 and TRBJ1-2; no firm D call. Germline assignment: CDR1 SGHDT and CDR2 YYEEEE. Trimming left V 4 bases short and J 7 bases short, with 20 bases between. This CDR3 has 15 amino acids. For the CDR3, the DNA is TGTGCCAGCAGCCCCGAGAATCTTCGAACTCGTGGCTACACCTTC. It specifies CASSPENLRTRGYTF.

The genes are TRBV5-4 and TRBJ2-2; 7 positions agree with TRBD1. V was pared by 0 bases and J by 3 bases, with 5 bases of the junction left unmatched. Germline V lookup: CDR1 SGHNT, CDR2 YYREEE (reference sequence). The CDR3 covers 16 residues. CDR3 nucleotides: TGTGCCAGCAGCTTGGCCAGGGGGACGGACACCGGGGAGCTGTTTTTT. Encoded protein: CASSLARGTDTGELFF.

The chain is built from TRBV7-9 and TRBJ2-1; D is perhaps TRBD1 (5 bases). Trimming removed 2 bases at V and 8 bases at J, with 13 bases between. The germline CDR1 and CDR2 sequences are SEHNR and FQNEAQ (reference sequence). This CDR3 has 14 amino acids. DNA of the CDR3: TGTGCCAGCAGCTTAATAGGGGCCTGGGATGAGCAGTTCTTC. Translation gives CASSLIGAWDEQFF.

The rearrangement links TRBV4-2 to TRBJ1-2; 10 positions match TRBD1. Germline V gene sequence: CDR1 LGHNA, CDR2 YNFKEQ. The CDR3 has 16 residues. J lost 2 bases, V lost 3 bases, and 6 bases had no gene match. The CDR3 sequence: CASSQDGQGENYGYTF. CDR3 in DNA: TGTGCCAGCAGCCAGGATGGACAGGGGGAGAACTATGGCTACACCTTC.

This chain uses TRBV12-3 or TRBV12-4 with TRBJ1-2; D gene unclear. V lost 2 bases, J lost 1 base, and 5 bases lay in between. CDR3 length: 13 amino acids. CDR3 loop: CASSLWGNYGYTF. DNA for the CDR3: TGTGCCAGCAGTTTATGGGGTAACTATGGCTACACCTTC.

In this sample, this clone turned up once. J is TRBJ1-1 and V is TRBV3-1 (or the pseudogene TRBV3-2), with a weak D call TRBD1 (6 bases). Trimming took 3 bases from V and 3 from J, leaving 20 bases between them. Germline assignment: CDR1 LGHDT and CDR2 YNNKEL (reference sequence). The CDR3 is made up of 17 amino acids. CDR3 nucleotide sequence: TGTGCCAGCAGCCATTGGGGCACAGGGAGCGGTGACACTGAAGCTTTCTTT. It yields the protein CASSHWGTGSGDTEAFF.

The CDR3 loop is CASRQGTGDNEKLFF. In nucleotides, the CDR3 is TGTGCCAGCAGACAGGGGACAGGAGATAATGAAAAACTGTTTTTT. The chain recombines TRBV7-9 with TRBJ1-4; 8 positions agree with TRBD1. The CDR3 extends over 15 amino acids. V lost 6 bases, J lost 4 bases, and 7 bases stayed unmatched. From germline, CDR1 is SEHNR and CDR2 FQNEAQ (reference sequence). The variable domain in full, with the rest retrieved from reference TRBV7-9 and TRBJ1-4, is DTGVSQNPRHKITKRGQNVTFRCDPISEHNRLYWYRQTLGQGPEFLTYFQNEAQLEKSRLLSDRFSAERPKGSFSTLEIQRTEQGDSAMYLCASRQGTGDNEKLFFGSGTQLSVL.

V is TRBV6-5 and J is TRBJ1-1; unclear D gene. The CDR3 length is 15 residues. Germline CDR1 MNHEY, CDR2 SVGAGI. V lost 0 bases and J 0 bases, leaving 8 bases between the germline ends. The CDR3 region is CASSYSAALNTEAFF. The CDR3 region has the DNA TGTGCCAGCAGTTACTCGGCGGCTTTGAACACTGAAGCTTTCTTT.

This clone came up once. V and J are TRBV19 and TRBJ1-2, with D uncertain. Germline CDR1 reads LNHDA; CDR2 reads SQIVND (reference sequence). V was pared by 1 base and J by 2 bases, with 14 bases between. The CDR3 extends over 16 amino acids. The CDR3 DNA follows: TGTGCCAGTAGTATAGTAGGGTCGGGGTTGAACTATGGCTACACCTTC. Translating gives CASSIVGSGLNYGYTF.